This T cell receptor (beta chain) was identified in a study of response to subunit inactivated influenza vaccine. Findings of the study overall: A suggestion made by the authors is that each seasonal influenza vaccination recruits few new T cells.

V gave up 6 bases and J gave up 4 bases; unmatched junction bases: 17. CDR1 and CDR2 (germline): MNHEY, SVGEGT. CDR3 length: 18 amino acids. The sample holds a few counts of this clonotype. Its antigen is unknown. In TCRdb, the RT-PCR reads were re-called with MiXCR into one record per CDR3 protein. The table has 450,000 to 600,000 distinct CDR3 sequences, roughly 8.2% seen once. The TCR sequence derives from a man aged 45 to 75 who received an inactivated influenza vaccine. This chain connects TRBV6-2 or TRBV6-3 to TRBJ2-1; TRBD2 aligns across 8 bases. The material was PBMCs from blood, obtained less than 25 months after vaccination. For the CDR3, the DNA is TGTGCCAGCAGCCCAGGGCTTGGTTTGCAGCGGGGGTACAATGAGCAGTTCTTC. This encodes CASSPGLGLQRGYNEQFF.